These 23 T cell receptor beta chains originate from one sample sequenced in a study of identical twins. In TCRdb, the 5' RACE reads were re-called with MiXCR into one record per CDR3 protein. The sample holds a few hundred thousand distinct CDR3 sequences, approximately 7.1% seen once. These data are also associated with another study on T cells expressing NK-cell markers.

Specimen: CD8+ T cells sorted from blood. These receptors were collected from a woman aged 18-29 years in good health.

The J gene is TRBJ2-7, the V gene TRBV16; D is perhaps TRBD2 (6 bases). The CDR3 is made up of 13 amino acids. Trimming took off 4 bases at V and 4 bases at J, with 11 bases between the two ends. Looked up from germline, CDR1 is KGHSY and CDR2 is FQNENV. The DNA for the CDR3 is TGTGCCAGCAGCCCCAATAGCGGTTACGAGCAGTACTTC. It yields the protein CASSPNSGYEQYF.

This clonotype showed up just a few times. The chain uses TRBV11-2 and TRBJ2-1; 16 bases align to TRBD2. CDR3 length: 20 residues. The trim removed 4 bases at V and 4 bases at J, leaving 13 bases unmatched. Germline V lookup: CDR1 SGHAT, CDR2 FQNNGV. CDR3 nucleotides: TGTGCCAGCAGCTCCCCCCCCGGGACTAGCGGGAGGGGGACTTACAATGAGCAGTTCTTC. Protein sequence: CASSSPPGTSGRGTYNEQFF.

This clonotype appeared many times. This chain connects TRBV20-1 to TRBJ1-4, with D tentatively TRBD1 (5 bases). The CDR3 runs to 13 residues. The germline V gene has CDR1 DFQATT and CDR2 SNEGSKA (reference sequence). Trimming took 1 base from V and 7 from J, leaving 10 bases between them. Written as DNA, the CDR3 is TGCAGTGCTAGAGGACAGCCTGGTGAAAAACTGTTTTTT. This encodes CSARGQPGEKLFF.

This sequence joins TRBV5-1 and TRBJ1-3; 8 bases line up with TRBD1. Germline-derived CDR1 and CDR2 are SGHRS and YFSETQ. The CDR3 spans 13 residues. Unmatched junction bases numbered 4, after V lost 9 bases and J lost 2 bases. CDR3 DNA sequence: TGCGCCACCCGGACAGGGCCTGGAAACACCATATATTTT. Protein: CATRTGPGNTIYF.

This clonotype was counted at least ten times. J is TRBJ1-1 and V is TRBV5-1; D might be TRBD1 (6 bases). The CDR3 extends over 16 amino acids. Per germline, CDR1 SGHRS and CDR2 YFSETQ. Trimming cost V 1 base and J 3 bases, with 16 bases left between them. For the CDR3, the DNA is TGCGCCAGCAGCTTGATTTCGGGGGCATCCGACACTGAAGCTTTCTTT. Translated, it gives CASSLISGASDTEAFF.

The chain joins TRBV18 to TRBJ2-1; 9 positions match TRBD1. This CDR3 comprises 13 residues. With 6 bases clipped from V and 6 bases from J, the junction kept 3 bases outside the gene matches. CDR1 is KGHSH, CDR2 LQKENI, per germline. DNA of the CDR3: TGTGCCAGCTCCGGGACAGGGATCAATGAGCAGTTCTTC. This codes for CASSGTGINEQFF.

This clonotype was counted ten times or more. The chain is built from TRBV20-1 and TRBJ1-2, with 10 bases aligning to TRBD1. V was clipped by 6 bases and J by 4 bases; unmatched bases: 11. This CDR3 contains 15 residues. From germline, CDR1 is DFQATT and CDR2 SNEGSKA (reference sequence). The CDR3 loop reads CSARKGGTGAYGYTF. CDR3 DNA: TGCAGTGCAAGAAAGGGCGGGACAGGGGCCTATGGCTACACCTTC.

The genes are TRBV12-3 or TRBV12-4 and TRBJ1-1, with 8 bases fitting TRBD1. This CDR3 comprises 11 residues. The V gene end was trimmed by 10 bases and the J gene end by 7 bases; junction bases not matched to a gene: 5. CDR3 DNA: TGTGCCATCCGACAGGGGATTGAAGCTTTCTTT. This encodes CAIRQGIEAFF.

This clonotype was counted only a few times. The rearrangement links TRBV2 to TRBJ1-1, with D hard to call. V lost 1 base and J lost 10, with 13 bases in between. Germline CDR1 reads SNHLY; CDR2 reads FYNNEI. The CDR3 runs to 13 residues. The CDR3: CASSEEALAGAFF. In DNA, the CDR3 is TGTGCCAGCAGTGAAGAAGCTCTTGCGGGAGCTTTCTTT.

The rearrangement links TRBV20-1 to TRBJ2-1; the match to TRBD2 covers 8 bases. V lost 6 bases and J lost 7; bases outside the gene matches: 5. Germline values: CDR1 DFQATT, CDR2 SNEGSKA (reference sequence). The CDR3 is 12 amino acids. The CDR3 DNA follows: TGCAGTGCCCGGGGGGGGGCGAATGAGCAGTTCTTC. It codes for CSARGGANEQFF.

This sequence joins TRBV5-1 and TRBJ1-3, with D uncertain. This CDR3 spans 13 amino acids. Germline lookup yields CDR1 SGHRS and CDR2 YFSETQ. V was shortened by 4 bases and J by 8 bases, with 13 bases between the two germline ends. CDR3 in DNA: TGCGCCAGCAGCGACTTTACCGACGACACCATATATTTT. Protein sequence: CASSDFTDDTIYF.

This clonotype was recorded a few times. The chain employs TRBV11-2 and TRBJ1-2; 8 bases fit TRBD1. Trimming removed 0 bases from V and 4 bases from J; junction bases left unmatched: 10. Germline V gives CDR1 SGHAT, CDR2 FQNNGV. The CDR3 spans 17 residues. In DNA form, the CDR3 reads TGTGCCAGCAGCTTAGACCCACGGACAGGGAGAAGCTATGGCTACACCTTC. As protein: CASSLDPRTGRSYGYTF.

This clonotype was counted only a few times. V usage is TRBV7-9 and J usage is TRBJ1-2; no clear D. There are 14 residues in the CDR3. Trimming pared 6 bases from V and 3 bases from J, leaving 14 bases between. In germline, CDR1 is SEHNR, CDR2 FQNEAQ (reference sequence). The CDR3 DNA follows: TGTGCCAGCAGTGGAGGTAGGGCCGACTATGGCTACACCTTC. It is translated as CASSGGRADYGYTF.

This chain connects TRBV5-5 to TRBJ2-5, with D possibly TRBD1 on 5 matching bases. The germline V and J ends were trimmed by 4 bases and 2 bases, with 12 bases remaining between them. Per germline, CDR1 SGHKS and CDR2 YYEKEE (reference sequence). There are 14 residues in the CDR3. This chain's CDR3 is CASSVWTTQETQYF. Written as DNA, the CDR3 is TGTGCCAGCAGCGTGTGGACAACACAAGAGACCCAGTACTTC.

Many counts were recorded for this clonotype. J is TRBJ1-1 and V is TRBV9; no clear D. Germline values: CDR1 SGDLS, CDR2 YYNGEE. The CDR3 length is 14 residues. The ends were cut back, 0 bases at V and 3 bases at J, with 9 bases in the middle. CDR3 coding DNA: TGTGCCAGCAGCGTAGAGGCTAGGGACACTGAAGCTTTCTTT. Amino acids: CASSVEARDTEAFF.

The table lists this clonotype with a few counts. The CDR3 nucleotides read TGTGCCAGCAGCTTATTACTCTCCTCTGGAAACACCATATATTTT. Protein sequence: CASSLLLSSGNTIYF. This sequence joins TRBV7-9 and TRBJ1-3; D not certain. The CDR3 sequence is 15 residues long. Germline V CDR1 and CDR2: SEHNR, FQNEAQ (reference sequence). V dropped 2 bases and J dropped 0 bases, with 8 bases sitting between them.

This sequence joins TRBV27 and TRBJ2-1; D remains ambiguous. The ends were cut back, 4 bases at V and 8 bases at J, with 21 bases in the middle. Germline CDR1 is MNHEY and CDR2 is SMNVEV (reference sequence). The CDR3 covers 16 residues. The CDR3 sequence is CASSYVAGQGPHEQFF. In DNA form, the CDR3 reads TGTGCCAGCAGTTATGTTGCAGGCCAAGGCCCCCATGAGCAGTTCTTC.

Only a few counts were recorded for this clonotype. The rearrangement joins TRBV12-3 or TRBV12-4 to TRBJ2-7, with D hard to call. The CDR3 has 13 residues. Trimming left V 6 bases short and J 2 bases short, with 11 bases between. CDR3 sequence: CASSPTDTYEQYF. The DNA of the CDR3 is TGTGCCAGCAGCCCCACAGACACCTACGAGCAGTACTTC.

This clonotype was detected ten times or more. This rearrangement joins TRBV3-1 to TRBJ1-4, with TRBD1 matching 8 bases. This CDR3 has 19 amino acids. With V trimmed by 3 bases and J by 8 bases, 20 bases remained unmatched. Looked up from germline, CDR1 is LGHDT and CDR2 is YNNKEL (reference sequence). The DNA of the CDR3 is TGTGCCAGCAGCCACGCATATGGGGCAGGGGGCCTCGTTAAGGAAAAACTGTTTTTT. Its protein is CASSHAYGAGGLVKEKLFF.

Here the CDR3 reads CATSAEEWGTEAFF. The CDR3 bases are TGTGCCACCAGCGCAGAGGAGTGGGGCACTGAAGCTTTCTTT. This chain uses TRBV15 with TRBJ1-1; no definite D call. Trimming took off 5 bases at V and 4 bases at J, with 14 bases between the two ends. The CDR3 sequence is 14 residues long. Per the germline V gene, CDR1 is LNHNV and CDR2 is YYDKDF (reference sequence).

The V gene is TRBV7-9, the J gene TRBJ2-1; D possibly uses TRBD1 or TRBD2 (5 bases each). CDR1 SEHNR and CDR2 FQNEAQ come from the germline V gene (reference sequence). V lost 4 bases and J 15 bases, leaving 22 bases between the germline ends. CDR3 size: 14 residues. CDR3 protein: CASSSPGGGVFLFF. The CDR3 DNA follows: TGTGCCAGCAGCTCGCCGGGTGGGGGAGTGTTCCTGTTCTTC.

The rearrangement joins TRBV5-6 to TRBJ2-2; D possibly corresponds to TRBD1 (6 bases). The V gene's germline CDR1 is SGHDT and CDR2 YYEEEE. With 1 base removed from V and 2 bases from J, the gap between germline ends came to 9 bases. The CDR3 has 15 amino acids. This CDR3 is CASSLTGFNTGELFF. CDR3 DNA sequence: TGTGCCAGCAGCTTGACAGGGTTCAACACCGGGGAGCTGTTTTTT. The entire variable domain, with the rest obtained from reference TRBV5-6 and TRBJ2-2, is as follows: DAGVTQSPTHLIKTRGQQVTLRCSPKSGHDTVSWYQQALGQGPQFIFQYYEEEERQRGNFPDRFSGHQFPNYSSELNVNALLLGDSALYLCASSLTGFNTGELFFGEGSRLTVL.

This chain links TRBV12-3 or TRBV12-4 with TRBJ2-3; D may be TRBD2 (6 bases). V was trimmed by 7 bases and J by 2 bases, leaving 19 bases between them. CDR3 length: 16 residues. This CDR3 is CASTNSLGGSTDTQYF. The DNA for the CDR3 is TGTGCCAGCACGAATTCTCTGGGGGGTTCCACAGATACGCAGTATTTT.